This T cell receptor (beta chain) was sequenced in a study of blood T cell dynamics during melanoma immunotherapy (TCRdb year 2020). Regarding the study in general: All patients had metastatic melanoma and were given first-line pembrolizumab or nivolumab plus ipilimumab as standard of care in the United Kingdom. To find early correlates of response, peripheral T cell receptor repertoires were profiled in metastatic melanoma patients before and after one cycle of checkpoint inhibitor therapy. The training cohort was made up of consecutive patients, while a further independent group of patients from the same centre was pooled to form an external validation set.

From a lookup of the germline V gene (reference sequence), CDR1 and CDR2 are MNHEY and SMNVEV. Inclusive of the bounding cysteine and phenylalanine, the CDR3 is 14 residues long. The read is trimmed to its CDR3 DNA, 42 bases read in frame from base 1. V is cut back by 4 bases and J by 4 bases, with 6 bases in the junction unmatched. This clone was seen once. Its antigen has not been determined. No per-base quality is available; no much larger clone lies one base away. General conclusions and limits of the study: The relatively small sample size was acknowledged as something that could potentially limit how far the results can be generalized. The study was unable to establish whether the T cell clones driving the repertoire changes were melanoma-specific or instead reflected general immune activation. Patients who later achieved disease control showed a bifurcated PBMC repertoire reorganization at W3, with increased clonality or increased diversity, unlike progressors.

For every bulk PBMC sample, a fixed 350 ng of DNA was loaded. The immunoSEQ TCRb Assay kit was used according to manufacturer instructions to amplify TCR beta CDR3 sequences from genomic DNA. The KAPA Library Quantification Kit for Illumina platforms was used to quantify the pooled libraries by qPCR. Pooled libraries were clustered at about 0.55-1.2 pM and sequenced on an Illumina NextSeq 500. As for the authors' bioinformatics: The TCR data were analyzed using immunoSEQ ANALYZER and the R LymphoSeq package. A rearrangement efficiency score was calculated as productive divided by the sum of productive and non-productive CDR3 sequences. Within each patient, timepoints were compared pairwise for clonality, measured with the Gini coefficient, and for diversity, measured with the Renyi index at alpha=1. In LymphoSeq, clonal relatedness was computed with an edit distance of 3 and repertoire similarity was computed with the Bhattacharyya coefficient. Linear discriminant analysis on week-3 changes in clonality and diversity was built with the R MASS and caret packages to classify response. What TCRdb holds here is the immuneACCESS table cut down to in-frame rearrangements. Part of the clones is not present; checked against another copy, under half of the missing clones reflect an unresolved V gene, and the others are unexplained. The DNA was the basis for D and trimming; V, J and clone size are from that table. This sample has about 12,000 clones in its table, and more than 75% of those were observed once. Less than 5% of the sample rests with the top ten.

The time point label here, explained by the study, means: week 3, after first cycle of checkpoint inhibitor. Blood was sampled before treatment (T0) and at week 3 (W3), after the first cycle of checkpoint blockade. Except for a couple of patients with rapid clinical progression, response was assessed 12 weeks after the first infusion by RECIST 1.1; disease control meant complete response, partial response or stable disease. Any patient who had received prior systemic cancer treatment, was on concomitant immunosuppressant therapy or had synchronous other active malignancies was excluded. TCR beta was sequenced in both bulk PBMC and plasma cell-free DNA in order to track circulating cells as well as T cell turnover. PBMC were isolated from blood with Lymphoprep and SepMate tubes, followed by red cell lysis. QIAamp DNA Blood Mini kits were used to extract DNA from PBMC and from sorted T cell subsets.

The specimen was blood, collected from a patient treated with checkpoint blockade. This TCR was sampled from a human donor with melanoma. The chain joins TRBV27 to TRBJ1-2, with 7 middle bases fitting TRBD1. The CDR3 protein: CASSYRQGLYGYTF. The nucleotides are TGTGCCAGCAGTTACCGACAGGGACTCTATGGCTACACCTTC.